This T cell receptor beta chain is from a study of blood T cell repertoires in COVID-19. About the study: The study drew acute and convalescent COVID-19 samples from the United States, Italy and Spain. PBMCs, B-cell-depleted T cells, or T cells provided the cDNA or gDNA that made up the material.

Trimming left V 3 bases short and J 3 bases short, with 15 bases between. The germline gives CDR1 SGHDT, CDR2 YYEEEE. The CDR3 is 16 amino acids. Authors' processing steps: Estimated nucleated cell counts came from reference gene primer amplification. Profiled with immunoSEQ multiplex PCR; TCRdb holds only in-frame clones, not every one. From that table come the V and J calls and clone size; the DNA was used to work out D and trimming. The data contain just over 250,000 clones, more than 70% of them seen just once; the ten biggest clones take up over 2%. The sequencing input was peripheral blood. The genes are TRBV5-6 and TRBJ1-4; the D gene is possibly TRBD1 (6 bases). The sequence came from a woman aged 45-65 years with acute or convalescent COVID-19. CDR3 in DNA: TGTGCCAGCAGCTGGGGGCCGCGAGGGGCTAATGAAAAACTGTTTTTT. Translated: CASSWGPRGANEKLFF. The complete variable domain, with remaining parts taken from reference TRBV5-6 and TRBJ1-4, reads DAGVTQSPTHLIKTRGQQVTLRCSPKSGHDTVSWYQQALGQGPQFIFQYYEEEERQRGNFPDRFSGHQFPNYSSELNVNALLLGDSALYLCASSWGPRGANEKLFFGSGTQLSVL.